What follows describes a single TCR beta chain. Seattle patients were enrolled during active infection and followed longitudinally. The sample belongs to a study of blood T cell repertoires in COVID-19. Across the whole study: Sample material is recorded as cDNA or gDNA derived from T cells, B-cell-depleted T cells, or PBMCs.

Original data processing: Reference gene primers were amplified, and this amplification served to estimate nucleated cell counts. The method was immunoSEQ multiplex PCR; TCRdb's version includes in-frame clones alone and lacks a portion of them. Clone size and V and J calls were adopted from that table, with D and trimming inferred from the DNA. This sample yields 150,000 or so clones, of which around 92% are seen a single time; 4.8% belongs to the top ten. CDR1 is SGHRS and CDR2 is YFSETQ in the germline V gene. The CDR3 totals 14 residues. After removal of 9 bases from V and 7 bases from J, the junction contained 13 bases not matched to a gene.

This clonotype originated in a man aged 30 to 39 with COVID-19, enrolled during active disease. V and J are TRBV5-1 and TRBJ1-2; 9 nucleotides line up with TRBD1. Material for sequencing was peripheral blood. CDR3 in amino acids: CAISDDRGSFGYTF. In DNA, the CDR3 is TGCGCCATCAGTGACGACAGGGGGTCTTTTGGCTACACCTTC.